The TCR beta chain described here comes from a study of T cells in Graves' hyperthyroidism and ophthalmopathy. This CDR3 comprises 13 residues. Trimming pared 6 bases from V and 1 base from J, leaving 9 bases between. The germline gives CDR1 MDHEN, CDR2 SYDVKM. RNA transcripts served as the template for amplifying TCR beta CDR3 regions. First-round RT-PCR with HTBI primers amplified the TCR CDR3 region. TCRdb re-called the multiplex PCR reads with MiXCR, one entry per CDR3 protein. Among 540,000 or so distinct CDR3 sequences listed, more than 15% were seen once. This clonotype has at least ten counts. The TCR originated in a woman between 25 and 40 years old with Graves' hyperthyroidism. The chain uses TRBV28 and TRBJ1-1; D is uncertain. Specimen: blood. CDR3 sequence: CASSRNRNTEAFF. The CDR3 DNA reads TGTGCCAGCAGCCGAAACAGGAACACTGAAGCTTTCTTT. Supplemented by reference TRBV28 and TRBJ1-1, the full variable domain reads DVKVTQSSRYLVKRTGEKVFLECVQDMDHENMFWYRQDPGLGLRLIYFSYDVKMKEKGDIPEGYSVSREKKERFSLILESASTNQTSMYLCASSRNRNTEAFFGQGTRLTVV.